A single sample is the source of the 30 T cell receptor beta chains below, sequenced in a study of T cells after yellow fever vaccination. TCRdb fed the 5' RACE reads into MiXCR, producing one record per CDR3 protein. The sample includes about 350,000 distinct CDR3 sequences, about 8.3% of them seen just once. The specimen comprised PBMCs, sampled about 49 days after the first yellow fever vaccination. All receptors come from a man between 18 and 29 years old who received the YFV17D yellow fever vaccine.

V and J are TRBV5-4 and TRBJ2-1, with no clear D. The CDR3 covers 14 residues. Trimming took 5 bases from V and 0 from J, leaving 9 bases between them. CDR1 SGHNT and CDR2 YYREEE come from the germline V gene (reference sequence). The CDR3 DNA sequence: TGTGCCAGCAGTTTTACCAGCTCCTACAATGAGCAGTTCTTC. Translated, it gives CASSFTSSYNEQFF.

The V gene is TRBV11-1, the J gene TRBJ2-2; 9 positions match TRBD1. This CDR3 is 17 amino acids long. After removal of 0 bases from V and 4 bases from J, the junction contained 6 bases not matched to a gene. Germline loops: CDR1 SGHAT, CDR2 FQDESV (reference sequence). For the CDR3, the DNA is TGTGCCAGCAGCTTAGCGCTACAGGGGGCGAGCACCGGGGAGCTGTTTTTT. It translates to CASSLALQGASTGELFF.

This chain uses TRBV5-1 with TRBJ2-5; 9 bases fit TRBD2. V gave up 3 bases and J gave up 5 bases; unmatched junction bases: 5. This CDR3 contains 14 residues. The germline gives CDR1 SGHRS, CDR2 YFSETQ. The DNA of the CDR3 is TGCGCCAGCAGCTCGGTAGCGGGGGCGGAGACCCAGTACTTC. Its translation is CASSSVAGAETQYF.

The sample holds a few counts of this clonotype. V and J are TRBV6-2 or TRBV6-3 and TRBJ2-5; D remains ambiguous. CDR1 and CDR2 (germline): MNHEY, SVGEGT. The CDR3 is 13 amino acids. Trimming took off 5 bases at V and 0 bases at J, with 7 bases between the two ends. CDR3: CASSTVYQETQYF. For the CDR3, the DNA is TGTGCCAGCAGTACCGTGTACCAAGAGACCCAGTACTTC.

The chain links TRBV7-2 to TRBJ2-3; the match to TRBD2 covers 10 bases. V lost 5 bases and J lost 13; bases outside the gene matches: 15. The CDR3 spans 15 residues. Per germline, CDR1 SGHTA and CDR2 FQGNSA. CDR3 DNA sequence: TGTGCCAGCAGCCTCGTTACTAGCGGGGCCCAGAGGGAGTATTTT. As protein: CASSLVTSGAQREYF.

In this sample, this clonotype turned up a few times. This chain connects TRBV5-4 to TRBJ2-3, with 8 bases that match TRBD2. Germline values: CDR1 SGHNT, CDR2 YYREEE (reference sequence). This CDR3 contains 15 residues. Germline trimming cut 5 bases from V and 1 base from J; bases unmatched to any gene: 6. This CDR3 reads CASSPGGIRTDTQYF. As DNA, the CDR3 is TGTGCCAGCAGTCCGGGGGGGATTCGCACAGATACGCAGTATTTT.

This clonotype was detected a few times. This chain connects TRBV20-1 to TRBJ2-7; a possible D gene is TRBD1 (6 bases). This CDR3 is built from 14 residues. Germline V gene lookup returns CDR1 DFQATT and CDR2 SNEGSKA (reference sequence). The V and J ends lost 5 bases and 4 bases respectively, with 18 bases between them. The CDR3 here is CSALLSRGSYEQYF. Written as DNA, the CDR3 is TGCAGTGCTCTCCTTAGCAGGGGATCTTACGAGCAGTACTTC.

The rearrangement uses TRBV9 and TRBJ1-2, with 8 positions matching TRBD1. CDR3 length: 15 residues. V shed 4 bases, J shed 2 bases, and the junction held 7 bases outside the gene matches. Germline V lookup: CDR1 SGDLS, CDR2 YYNGEE. This CDR3 is CASSTRTGSNYGYTF. The CDR3, as DNA: TGTGCCAGCAGCACCCGGACAGGGAGCAACTATGGCTACACCTTC.

The chain links TRBV6-2 or TRBV6-3 to TRBJ1-2; possibly TRBD1 for D (6 bases). The CDR3 runs 12 residues. Trimming removed 5 bases at V and 8 bases at J, with 12 bases between. CDR1 is MNHEY, CDR2 SVGEGT, per germline. The CDR3 is CASSPRTEGYTF. The CDR3 nucleotides read TGTGCCAGCAGTCCTAGGACAGAAGGCTACACCTTC.

This clonotype was picked up a small number of times. The gene calls are TRBV11-3 and TRBJ2-2; 8 bases are shared with TRBD1. The CDR3 contains 16 residues. With V trimmed by 0 bases and J by 1 base, 1 base remained unmatched. Germline V gene lookup returns CDR1 SGHNT and CDR2 YENEEA. The CDR3 DNA follows: TGTGCCAGCAGCTTAGATGGGACAGGGAACACCGGGGAGCTGTTTTTT. Amino acids: CASSLDGTGNTGELFF.

This clonotype was observed many times. This chain connects TRBV5-1 to TRBJ2-1; TRBD2 is a possible D gene (7 bases). The CDR3 consists of 15 residues. Trimming removed 0 bases from V and 5 bases from J, with 12 bases in between. Germline V gene lookup returns CDR1 SGHRS and CDR2 YFSETQ. The CDR3 spells CASSLVAGADNEQFF. CDR3 bases: TGCGCCAGCAGCTTGGTGGCGGGGGCCGACAATGAGCAGTTCTTC.

V and J are TRBV15 and TRBJ1-5, with D unclear. Trimming took off 5 bases at V and 7 bases at J, with 12 bases between the two ends. Per the germline V gene, CDR1 is LNHNV and CDR2 is YYDKDF (reference sequence). CDR3 size: 13 residues. CDR3 region: CATSGRAGQPQHF. The DNA of the CDR3 is TGTGCCACCAGCGGGAGGGCTGGCCAGCCCCAGCATTTT. Complete variable domain (other parts from reference TRBV15 and TRBJ1-5): DAMVIQNPRYQVTQFGKPVTLSCSQTLNHNVMYWYQQKSSQAPKLLFHYYDKDFNNEADTPDNFQSRRPNTSFCFLDIRSPGLGDTAMYLCATSGRAGQPQHFGDGTRLSIL.

This clonotype was detected a few times. The V and J genes are TRBV4-2 and TRBJ2-1; 12 positions match TRBD2. The CDR3 consists of 15 residues. V was pared by 4 bases and J by 5 bases, with 3 bases of the junction left unmatched. From germline, CDR1 is LGHNA and CDR2 YNFKEQ. The CDR3 region is CASSPASGGDNEQFF. The CDR3 DNA follows: TGTGCCAGCAGCCCGGCTAGCGGGGGGGACAATGAGCAGTTCTTC.

This clonotype was seen more than once but under ten times. The J gene is TRBJ2-3, the V gene TRBV9; TRBD2 is a possible D gene (7 bases). Trimming cost V 3 bases and J 7 bases, with 18 bases left between them. Germline CDR1 reads SGDLS; CDR2 reads YYNGEE. The CDR3 covers 15 residues. The CDR3 DNA is TGTGCCAGCAGCGCATCTGGGGGGGGGCTGAATACGCAGTATTTT. This codes for CASSASGGGLNTQYF. Variable domain in full (rest from reference TRBV9 and TRBJ2-3): DSGVTQTPKHLITATGQRVTLRCSPRSGDLSVYWYQQSLDQGLQFLIQYYNGEERAKGNILERFSAQQFPDLHSELNLSSLELGDSALYFCASSASGGGLNTQYFGPGTRLTVL.

This clonotype was seen a few times. This chain joins TRBV6-5 and TRBJ2-7, with 8 bases aligning to TRBD1. Germline values: CDR1 MNHEY, CDR2 SVGAGI. V shed 1 base and J 5 bases; nucleotides not matched to a gene: 7. The CDR3 covers 15 residues. The DNA for the CDR3 is TGTGCCAGCAGTTACTTTCAGGGGGCGAGGAACGAGCAGTACTTC. Translated, it gives CASSYFQGARNEQYF.

The chain combines TRBV30 with TRBJ2-3; unclear D gene. Germline V gene lookup returns CDR1 GTSNPN and CDR2 SVGIG (reference sequence). Trimming removed 5 bases from V and 7 bases from J, with 10 bases in between. This CDR3 is 11 amino acids long. CDR3 loop: CAWEEPYTQYF. For the CDR3, the DNA is TGTGCCTGGGAAGAGCCATATACGCAGTATTTT.

A few counts support this clonotype. V and J are TRBV14 and TRBJ2-3; 8 bases fit TRBD2. The junction had 4 bases not matched to a gene; V was cut back by 5 bases and J by 6 bases. Germline CDR1 reads SGHDN; CDR2 reads FVKESK. CDR3 length: 13 residues. CDR3 protein: CASSGTSRDTQYF. CDR3 nucleotide sequence: TGTGCCAGCAGCGGGACTAGTCGGGATACGCAGTATTTT.

This clonotype was picked up a small number of times. This chain uses TRBV7-9 with TRBJ1-2, with a tentative D call TRBD1 (5 bases). CDR1 and CDR2 from the germline V gene are SEHNR and FQNEAQ (reference sequence). V dropped 5 bases and J dropped 3 bases, with 13 bases sitting between them. The CDR3 has 14 amino acids. CDR3 nucleotide sequence: TGTGCCAGCAGCCTAACAGAAGGGGACTATGGCTACACCTTC. This gives the protein CASSLTEGDYGYTF. The full variable domain, completed using reference TRBV7-9 and TRBJ1-2, is DTGVSQNPRHKITKRGQNVTFRCDPISEHNRLYWYRQTLGQGPEFLTYFQNEAQLEKSRLLSDRFSAERPKGSFSTLEIQRTEQGDSAMYLCASSLTEGDYGYTFGSGTRLTVV.

This chain joins TRBV20-1 and TRBJ1-2; 9 bases agree with TRBD1. The CDR3 spans 15 residues. Germline V CDR1 and CDR2: DFQATT, SNEGSKA (reference sequence). V lost 3 bases to trimming and J lost 3 bases; unmatched junction nucleotides: 8. DNA for the CDR3: TGCAGTGCTAGCCCCCTCGGACAGGGGCACTATGGCTACACCTTC. Amino acid sequence: CSASPLGQGHYGYTF.

This clonotype was detected only a few times. The chain combines TRBV10-3 with TRBJ1-5, with D maybe TRBD1 (5 bases). The CDR3 covers 16 residues. Germline V lookup: CDR1 ENHRY, CDR2 SYGVKD. V shed 0 bases and J shed 0 bases, with 9 bases lying between them. The CDR3 is CAISESGVYSNQPQHF. The CDR3, as DNA: TGTGCCATCAGTGAGTCAGGGGTTTATAGCAATCAGCCCCAGCATTTT.

The sample holds a few counts of this clonotype. The chain recombines TRBV13 with TRBJ2-7; TRBD2 aligns across 9 bases. The V segment lost 1 base and the J segment 9 bases; nucleotides outside the gene matches: 7. Germline CDR1 and CDR2: PRHDT and FYEKMQ (reference sequence). The CDR3 is 14 residues long. The CDR3: CASSLAVAGVAQYF. CDR3 coding DNA: TGTGCCAGCAGCTTAGCGGTAGCGGGGGTTGCGCAGTACTTC.

A few counts support this clonotype. The chain has TRBV7-6 and TRBJ1-2, with unresolved D. The CDR3 sequence is 13 residues long. V shed 1 base and J shed 6 bases, with 9 bases lying between them. Germline lookup yields CDR1 SGHVS and CDR2 FNYEAQ. The CDR3 region is CASSLESGNGYTF. The CDR3 coding sequence is TGTGCCAGCAGCTTAGAGTCTGGGAATGGCTACACCTTC.

The table lists this clonotype with many counts. CDR3 nucleotide sequence: TGTGCCAGCAGTTGGGGGGGACAGGGCGAAGCTTTCTTT. This encodes CASSWGGQGEAFF. This chain joins TRBV28 and TRBJ1-1; the match to TRBD1 covers 9 bases. With 4 bases clipped from V and 8 bases from J, the junction kept 5 bases outside the gene matches. Germline assignment: CDR1 MDHEN and CDR2 SYDVKM. CDR3 length: 13 residues.

This clonotype was detected only a few times. The chain combines TRBV5-4 with TRBJ2-3, with D perhaps matching TRBD1 (5 bases). The CDR3 loop spans 16 amino acids. With 0 bases removed from V and 4 bases from J, the gap between germline ends came to 15 bases. CDR1 is SGHNT and CDR2 is YYREEE in the germline V gene (reference sequence). The CDR3: CASSLEGSFRPDTQYF. CDR3 bases: TGTGCCAGCAGCTTGGAGGGGTCCTTTCGTCCAGATACGCAGTATTTT.

At least ten counts were recorded for this clonotype. In nucleotides, the CDR3 is TGCAGTGCAGGGGGGACTAGCGGGGGGGAGTCTGGGGCCAACGTCCTGACTTTC. Its protein is CSAGGTSGGESGANVLTF. The V gene is TRBV20-1, the J gene TRBJ2-6, with 16 nucleotides matching TRBD2. CDR3 length equals 18 residues. With 6 bases clipped from V and 1 base from J, the junction kept 6 bases outside the gene matches. Germline V gene data show CDR1 as DFQATT and CDR2 as SNEGSKA (reference sequence).

This clonotype showed up just a few times. The chain employs TRBV10-3 and TRBJ1-2, with a possible D match to TRBD1 (6 bases). This CDR3 region has 15 residues. CDR1 is ENHRY and CDR2 is SYGVKD in the germline V gene. Trimming cost V 2 bases and J 1 base, with 11 bases left between them. The CDR3: CAISEGGAINYGYTF. CDR3 in DNA: TGTGCCATCAGTGAGGGGGGGGCCATTAACTATGGCTACACCTTC.

There are a few counts of this clonotype. The chain is built from TRBV28 and TRBJ2-7, with D perhaps given as TRBD1 or TRBD2 (6 bases each). Germline V lookup: CDR1 MDHEN, CDR2 SYDVKM. CDR3 length: 15 amino acids. V shed 4 bases and J shed 9 bases, with 22 bases lying between them. In DNA form, the CDR3 reads TGTGCCAGCAGTTCCGGGGGCAGCCTGGTCCTTGTGCAGTACTTC. Amino acids: CASSSGGSLVLVQYF.

This clonotype came up many times. The chain is built from TRBV7-2 and TRBJ1-1; TRBD1 might be the D (5 bases). V was pared by 4 bases and J by 2 bases, with 5 bases between. This CDR3 spans 12 amino acids. The germline V gene encodes CDR1 SGHTA and CDR2 FQGNSA. CDR3 region: CASSWDNTEAFF. Written as DNA, the CDR3 is TGTGCCAGCAGCTGGGACAACACTGAAGCTTTCTTT.

The chain recombines TRBV7-6 with TRBJ2-2, with 7 bases aligning to TRBD1. CDR1 and CDR2 (germline): SGHVS, FNYEAQ. The V and J ends lost 4 bases and 2 bases, in that order; junction bases with no gene match: 13. The CDR3 consists of 18 residues. The DNA of the CDR3 is TGTGCCAGCAGCTCGCGGTTAGACAGGGTAGTCAACACCGGGGAGCTGTTTTTT. This encodes CASSSRLDRVVNTGELFF.

This clonotype showed up many times. The chain joins TRBV5-1 to TRBJ2-5, with D perhaps assigned TRBD1 or TRBD2 (6 bases each). Trimming shortened V by 2 bases and J by 5 bases, and 13 bases separated the two germline ends. CDR1 is SGHRS, CDR2 YFSETQ, per germline. The CDR3 loop spans 14 amino acids. DNA for the CDR3: TGCGCCAGCAGCTTACAGGGACTTTGGGAGACCCAGTACTTC. Translating gives CASSLQGLWETQYF.